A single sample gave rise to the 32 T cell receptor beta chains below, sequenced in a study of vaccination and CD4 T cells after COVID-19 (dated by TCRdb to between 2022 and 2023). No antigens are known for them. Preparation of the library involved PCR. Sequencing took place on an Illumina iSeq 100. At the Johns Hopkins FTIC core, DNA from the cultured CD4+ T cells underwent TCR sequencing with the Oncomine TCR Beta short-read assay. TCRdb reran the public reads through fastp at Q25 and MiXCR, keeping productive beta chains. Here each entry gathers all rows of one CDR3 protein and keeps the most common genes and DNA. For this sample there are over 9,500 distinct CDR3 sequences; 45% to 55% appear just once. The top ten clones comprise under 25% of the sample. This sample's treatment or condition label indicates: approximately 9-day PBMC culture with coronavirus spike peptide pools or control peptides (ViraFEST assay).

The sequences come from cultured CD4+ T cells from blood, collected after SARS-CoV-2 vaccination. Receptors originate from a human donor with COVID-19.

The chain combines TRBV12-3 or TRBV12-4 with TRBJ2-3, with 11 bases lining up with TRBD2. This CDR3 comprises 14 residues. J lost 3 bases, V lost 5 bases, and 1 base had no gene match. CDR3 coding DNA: TGTGCCAGCAGTCCTAGCGGGGGGACAGATACGCAGTATTTT. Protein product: CASSPSGGTDTQYF.

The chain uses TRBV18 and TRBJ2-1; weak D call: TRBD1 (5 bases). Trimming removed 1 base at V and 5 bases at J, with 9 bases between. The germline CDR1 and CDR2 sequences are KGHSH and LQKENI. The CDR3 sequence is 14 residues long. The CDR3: CASSPLSRDNEQFF. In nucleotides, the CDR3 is TGTGCCAGCTCACCACTTTCCAGGGACAATGAGCAGTTCTTC.

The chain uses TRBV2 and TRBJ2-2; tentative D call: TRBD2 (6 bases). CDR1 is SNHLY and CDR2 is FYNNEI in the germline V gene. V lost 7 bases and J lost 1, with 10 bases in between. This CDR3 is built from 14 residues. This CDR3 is CASKGRENTGELFF. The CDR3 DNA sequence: TGTGCCAGCAAGGGGCGGGAGAACACCGGGGAGCTGTTTTTT.

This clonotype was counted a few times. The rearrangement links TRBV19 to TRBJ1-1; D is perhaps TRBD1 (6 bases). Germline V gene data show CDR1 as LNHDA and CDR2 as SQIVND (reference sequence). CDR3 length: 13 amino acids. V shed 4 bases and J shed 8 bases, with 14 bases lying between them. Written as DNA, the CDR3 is TGTGCCAGTAGTACTTGGACAGACAGGGAAGCTTTCTTT. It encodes CASSTWTDREAFF. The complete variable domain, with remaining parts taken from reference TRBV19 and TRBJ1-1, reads DGGITQSPKYLFRKEGQNVTLSCEQNLNHDAMYWYRQDPGQGLRLIYYSQIVNDFQKGDIAEGYSVSREKKESFPLTVTSAQKNPTAFYLCASSTWTDREAFFGQGTRLTVV.

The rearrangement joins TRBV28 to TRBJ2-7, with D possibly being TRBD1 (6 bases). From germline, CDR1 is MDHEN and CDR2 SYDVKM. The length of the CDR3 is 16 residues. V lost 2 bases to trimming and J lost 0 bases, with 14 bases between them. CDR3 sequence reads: CASSLPTGPYSYEQYF. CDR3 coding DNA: TGTGCCAGCAGTTTACCCACAGGGCCCTACTCCTACGAGCAGTACTTC. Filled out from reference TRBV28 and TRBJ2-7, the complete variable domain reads DVKVTQSSRYLVKRTGEKVFLECVQDMDHENMFWYRQDPGLGLRLIYFSYDVKMKEKGDIPEGYSVSREKKERFSLILESASTNQTSMYLCASSLPTGPYSYEQYFGPGTRLTVT.

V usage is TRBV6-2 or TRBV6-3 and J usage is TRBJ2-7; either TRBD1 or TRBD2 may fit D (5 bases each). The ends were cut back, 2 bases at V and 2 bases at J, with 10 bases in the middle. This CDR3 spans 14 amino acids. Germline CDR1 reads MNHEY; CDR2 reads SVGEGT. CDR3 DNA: TGTGCCAGCAGTTACAGGGACGCGACCTACGAGCAGTACTTC. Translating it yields CASSYRDATYEQYF.

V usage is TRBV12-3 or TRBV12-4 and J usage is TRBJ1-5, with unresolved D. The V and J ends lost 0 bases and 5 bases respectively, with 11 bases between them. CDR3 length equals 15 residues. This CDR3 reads CASSLAGNGYQPQHF. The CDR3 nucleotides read TGTGCCAGCAGTTTAGCAGGTAACGGGTATCAGCCCCAGCATTTT.

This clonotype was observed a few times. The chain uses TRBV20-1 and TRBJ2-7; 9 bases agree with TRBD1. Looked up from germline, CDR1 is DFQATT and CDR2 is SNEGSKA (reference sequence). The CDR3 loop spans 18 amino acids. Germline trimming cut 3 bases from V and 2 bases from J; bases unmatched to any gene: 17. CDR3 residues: CSARGGLTSRDRAYEQYF. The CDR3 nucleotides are TGCAGTGCTAGGGGGGGGCTTACCTCGCGGGACAGGGCCTACGAGCAGTACTTC.

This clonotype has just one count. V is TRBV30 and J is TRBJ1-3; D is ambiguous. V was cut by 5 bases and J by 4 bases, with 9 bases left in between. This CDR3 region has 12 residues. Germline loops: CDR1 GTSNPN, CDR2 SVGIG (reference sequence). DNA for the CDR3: TGTGCCTGGTGTGGCCGGGGAAACACCATATATTTT. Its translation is CAWCGRGNTIYF.

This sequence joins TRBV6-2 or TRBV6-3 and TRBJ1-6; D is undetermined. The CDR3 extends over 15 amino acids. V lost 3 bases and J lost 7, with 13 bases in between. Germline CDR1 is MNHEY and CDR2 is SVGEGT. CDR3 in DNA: TGTGCCAGCAGTTATGATGTATATCCGAATTCACCCCTCCACTTT. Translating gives CASSYDVYPNSPLHF.

The CDR3 region has the DNA TGTGCCAGCAGCCCGCGGACAGGGACTAATTCACCCCTCCACTTT. This gives the protein CASSPRTGTNSPLHF. This chain uses TRBV5-4 with TRBJ1-6; 8 bases fit TRBD1. V was pared by 4 bases and J by 6 bases, with 6 bases of the junction left unmatched. The CDR3 loop spans 15 amino acids. Germline V CDR1 and CDR2: SGHNT, YYREEE (reference sequence).

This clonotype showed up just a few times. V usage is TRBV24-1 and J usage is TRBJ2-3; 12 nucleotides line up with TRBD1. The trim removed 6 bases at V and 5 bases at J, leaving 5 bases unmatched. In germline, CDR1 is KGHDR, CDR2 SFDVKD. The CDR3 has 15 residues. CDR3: CATSTGTGGLDTQYF. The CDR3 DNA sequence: TGTGCCACCAGTACAGGGACAGGGGGCCTAGATACGCAGTATTTT.

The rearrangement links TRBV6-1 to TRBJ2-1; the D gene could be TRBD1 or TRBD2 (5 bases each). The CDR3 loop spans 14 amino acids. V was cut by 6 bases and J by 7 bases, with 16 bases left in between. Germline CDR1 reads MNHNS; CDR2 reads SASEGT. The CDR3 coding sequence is TGTGCCAGCAGAACTGGGACCACCAGGAATGAGCAGTTCTTC. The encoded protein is CASRTGTTRNEQFF.

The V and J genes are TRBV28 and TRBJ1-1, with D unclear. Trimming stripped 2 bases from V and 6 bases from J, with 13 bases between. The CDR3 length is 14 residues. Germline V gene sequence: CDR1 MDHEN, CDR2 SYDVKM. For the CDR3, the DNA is TGTGCCAGCAGTTTACTTGGGTCGTGGGCTGAAGCTTTCTTT. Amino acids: CASSLLGSWAEAFF.

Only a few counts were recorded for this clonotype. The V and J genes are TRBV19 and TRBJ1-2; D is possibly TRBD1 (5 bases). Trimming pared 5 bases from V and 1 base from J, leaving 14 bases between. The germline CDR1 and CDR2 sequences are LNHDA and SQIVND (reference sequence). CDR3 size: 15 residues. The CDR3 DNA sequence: TGTGCCAGTAGTGTTGGGACCGCTGGTAACTATGGCTACACCTTC. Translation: CASSVGTAGNYGYTF.

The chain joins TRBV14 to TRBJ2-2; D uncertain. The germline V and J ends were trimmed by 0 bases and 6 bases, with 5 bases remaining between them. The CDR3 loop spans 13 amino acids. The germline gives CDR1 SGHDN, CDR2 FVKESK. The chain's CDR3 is CASSQDDPGELFF. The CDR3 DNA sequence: TGTGCCAGCAGCCAAGATGACCCCGGGGAGCTGTTTTTT. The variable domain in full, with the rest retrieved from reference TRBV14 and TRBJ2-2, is EAGVTQFPSHSVIEKGQTVTLRCDPISGHDNLYWYRRVMGKEIKFLLHFVKESKQDESGMPNNRFLAERTGGTYSTLKVQPAELEDSGVYFCASSQDDPGELFFGEGSRLTVL.

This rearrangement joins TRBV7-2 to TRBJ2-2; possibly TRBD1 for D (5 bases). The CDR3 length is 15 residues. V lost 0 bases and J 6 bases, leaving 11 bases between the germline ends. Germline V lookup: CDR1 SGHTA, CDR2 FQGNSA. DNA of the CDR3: TGTGCCAGCAGCTTAGCCTGGGGCAGGGCCGGGGAGCTGTTTTTT. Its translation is CASSLAWGRAGELFF. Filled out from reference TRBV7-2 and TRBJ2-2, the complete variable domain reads GAGVSQSPSNKVTEKGKDVELRCDPISGHTALYWYRQSLGQGLEFLIYFQGNSAPDKSGLPSDRFSAERTGGSVSTLTIQRTQQEDSAVYLCASSLAWGRAGELFFGEGSRLTVL.

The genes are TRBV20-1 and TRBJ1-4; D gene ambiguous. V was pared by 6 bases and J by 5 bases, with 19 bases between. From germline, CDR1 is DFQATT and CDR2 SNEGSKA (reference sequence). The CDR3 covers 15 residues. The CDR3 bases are TGCAGTGCGAGTAAGGCATTCAGGCCAAATGAAAAACTGTTTTTT. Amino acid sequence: CSASKAFRPNEKLFF.

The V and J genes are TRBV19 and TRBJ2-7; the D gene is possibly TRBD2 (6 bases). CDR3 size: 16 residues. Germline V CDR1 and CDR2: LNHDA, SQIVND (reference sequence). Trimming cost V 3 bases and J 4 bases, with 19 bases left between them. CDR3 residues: CASSIRGNRIEYEQYF. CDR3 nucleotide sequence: TGTGCCAGTAGTATTCGCGGGAACAGGATCGAATACGAGCAGTACTTC.

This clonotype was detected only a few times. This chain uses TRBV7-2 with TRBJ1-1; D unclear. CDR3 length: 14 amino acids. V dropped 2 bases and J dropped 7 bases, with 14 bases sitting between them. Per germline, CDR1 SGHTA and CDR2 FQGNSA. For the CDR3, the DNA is TGTGCCAGCAGCTTACCATCCTCGGCATTTGAAGCTTTCTTT. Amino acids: CASSLPSSAFEAFF.

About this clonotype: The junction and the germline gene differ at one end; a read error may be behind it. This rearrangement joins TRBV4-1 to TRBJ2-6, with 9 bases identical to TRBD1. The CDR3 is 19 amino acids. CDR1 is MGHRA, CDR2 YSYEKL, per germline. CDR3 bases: TGCGCCAGCAGCCAAGATCGGGGACAGGGTGTAGCTGGGGCCAACGCCCTGACTTTC. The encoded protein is CASSQDRGQGVAGANALTF.

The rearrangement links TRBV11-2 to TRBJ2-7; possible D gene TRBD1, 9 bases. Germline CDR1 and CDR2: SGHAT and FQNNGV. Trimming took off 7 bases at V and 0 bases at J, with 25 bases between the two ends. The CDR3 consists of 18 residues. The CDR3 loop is CASTRGGTGGPSSYEQYF. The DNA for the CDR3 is TGTGCCAGCACCCGGGGGGGAACAGGGGGCCCAAGCTCCTACGAGCAGTACTTC.

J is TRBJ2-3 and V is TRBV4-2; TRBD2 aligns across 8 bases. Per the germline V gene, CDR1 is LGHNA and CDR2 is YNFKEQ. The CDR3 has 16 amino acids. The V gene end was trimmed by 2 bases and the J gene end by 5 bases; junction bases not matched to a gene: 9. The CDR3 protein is CASSQLIGGAEDTQYF. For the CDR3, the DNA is TGTGCCAGCAGCCAATTAATCGGGGGGGCTGAAGATACGCAGTATTTT.

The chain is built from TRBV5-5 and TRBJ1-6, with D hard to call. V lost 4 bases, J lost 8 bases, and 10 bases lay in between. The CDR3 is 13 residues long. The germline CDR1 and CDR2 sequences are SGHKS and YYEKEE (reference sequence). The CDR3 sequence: CASSLTRDSPLHF. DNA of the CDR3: TGTGCCAGCAGCCTAACAAGGGATTCACCCCTCCACTTT.

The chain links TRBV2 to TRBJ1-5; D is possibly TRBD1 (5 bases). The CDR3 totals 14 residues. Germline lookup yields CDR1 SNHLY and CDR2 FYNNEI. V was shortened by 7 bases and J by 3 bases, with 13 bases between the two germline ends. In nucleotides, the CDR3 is TGTGCCAGCAATTACCTGGGGGTCAATCAGCCCCAGCATTTT. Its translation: CASNYLGVNQPQHF.

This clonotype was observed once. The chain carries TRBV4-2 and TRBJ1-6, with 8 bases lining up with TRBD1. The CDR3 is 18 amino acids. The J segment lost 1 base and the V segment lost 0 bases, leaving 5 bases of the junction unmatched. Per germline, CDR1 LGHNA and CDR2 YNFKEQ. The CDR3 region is CASSQEGQGASYNSPLHF. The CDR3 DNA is TGTGCCAGCAGCCAAGAAGGGCAGGGGGCATCCTATAATTCACCCCTCCACTTT.

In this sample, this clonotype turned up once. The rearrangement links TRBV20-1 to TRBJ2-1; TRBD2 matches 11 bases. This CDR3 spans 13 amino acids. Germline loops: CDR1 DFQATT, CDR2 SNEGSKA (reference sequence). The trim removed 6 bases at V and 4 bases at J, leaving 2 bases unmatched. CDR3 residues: CSARLAGYNEQFF. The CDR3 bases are TGCAGTGCGCGACTAGCGGGATACAATGAGCAGTTCTTC.

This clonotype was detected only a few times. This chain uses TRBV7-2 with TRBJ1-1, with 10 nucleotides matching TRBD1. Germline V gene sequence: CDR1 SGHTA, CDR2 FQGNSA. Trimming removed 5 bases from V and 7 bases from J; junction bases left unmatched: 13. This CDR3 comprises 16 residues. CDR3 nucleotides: TGTGCCAGCAGCCTAAGGGGACAGGGGTTTGGGATTGAAGCTTTCTTT. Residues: CASSLRGQGFGIEAFF.

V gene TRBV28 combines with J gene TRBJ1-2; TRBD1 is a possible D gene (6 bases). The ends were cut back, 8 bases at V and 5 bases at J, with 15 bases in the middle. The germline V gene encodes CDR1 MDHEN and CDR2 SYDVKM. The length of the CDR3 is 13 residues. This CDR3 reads CASQWDIQYGYTF. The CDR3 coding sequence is TGTGCCAGCCAATGGGACATTCAGTATGGCTACACCTTC.

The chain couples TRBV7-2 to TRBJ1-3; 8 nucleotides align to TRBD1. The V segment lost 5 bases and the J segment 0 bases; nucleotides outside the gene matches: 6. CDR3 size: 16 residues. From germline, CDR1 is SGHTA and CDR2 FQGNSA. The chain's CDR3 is CASSTYRGISGNTIYF. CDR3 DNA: TGTGCCAGCAGCACTTACAGGGGGATCTCTGGAAACACCATATATTTT.

The DNA for the CDR3 is TGTGCCAGTAGTAAAAGACCCCTAGACCACGAGCAGTACTTC. The encoded protein is CASSKRPLDHEQYF. The chain carries TRBV19 and TRBJ2-7; D unclear. V was pared by 4 bases and J by 5 bases, with 15 bases between. CDR1 is LNHDA and CDR2 is SQIVND in the germline V gene (reference sequence). This CDR3 has 14 residues. The variable domain in full, completed from reference TRBV19 and TRBJ2-7, reads DGGITQSPKYLFRKEGQNVTLSCEQNLNHDAMYWYRQDPGQGLRLIYYSQIVNDFQKGDIAEGYSVSREKKESFPLTVTSAQKNPTAFYLCASSKRPLDHEQYFGPGTRLTVT.

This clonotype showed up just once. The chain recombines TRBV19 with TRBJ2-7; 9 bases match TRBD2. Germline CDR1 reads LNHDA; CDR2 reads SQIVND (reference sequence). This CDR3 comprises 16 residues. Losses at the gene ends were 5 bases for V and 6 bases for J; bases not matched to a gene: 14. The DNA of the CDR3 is TGTGCCAGTAGTCAACTGGGGACTAGCCTAGCTGGCGAGCAGTACTTC. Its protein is CASSQLGTSLAGEQYF.